A selection of T cell receptor beta chains follows, all from one sample in a study of T-cell memory formation after mild COVID-19. Using its own MiXCR run on the 5' RACE reads, TCRdb lists one record per CDR3 protein. The sample lists roughly 350,000 distinct CDR3 sequences; 25% to 30% were seen once. Sequenced sample: PBMCs or a T cell subset sorted from them (not recorded which). The receptors were gathered from an adult woman who had mild COVID-19 (a few samples of this study predate the infection). Cell type and time point are not known. Each CDR3 is given with its conserved first and last residue. A D gene is named only where the DNA matches it firmly. For some rows the clone size is stated as once, few or many, or as a class when expanded; others skip it.

V gene	J gene	clone size	D gene	CDR3 DNA	CDR3 protein
TRBV30	TRBJ1-1	.	.	TGTGCCTGGAGTTGGGGACCAAACACTGAAGCTTTCTTT	CAWSWGPNTEAFF
TRBV12-3/TRBV12-4	TRBJ1-2	many	.	TGTGCCAGCAGTTCGGGACTTGGCTACACCTTC	CASSSGLGYTF
TRBV24-1	TRBJ2-2	.	TRBD2	TGTGCCACCAGTGTTAGCGGGAGGCGCACCGGGGAGCTGTTTTTT	CATSVSGRRTGELFF
TRBV7-2	TRBJ2-5	few	.	TGTGCCAGCACCCTCCCCGGGCAGACCCAGTACTTC	CASTLPGQTQYF
TRBV12-3/TRBV12-4	TRBJ2-1	many	TRBD2	TGTGCCAGCAGCCGAAGGACTAGCTCCAATGAGCAGTTCTTC	CASSRRTSSNEQFF
TRBV2	TRBJ2-3	.	.	TGTGCCACCTCCCGAGATACGCAGTATTTT	CATSRDTQYF
TRBV12-3/TRBV12-4	TRBJ2-7	few	TRBD2	TGTGCCAGCAGCGGACTAGCGGGCGGATCCTACGAGCAGTACTTC	CASSGLAGGSYEQYF
TRBV11-2	TRBJ1-3	few	TRBD1	TGTGCCAGCAGCTTACAGGGGGCACTCTCTGGAAACACCATATATTTT	CASSLQGALSGNTIYF
TRBV20-1	TRBJ2-5	few	TRBD1	TGCAGTGCTAGGATGGGACAGGGGTTGTCAGAGACCCAGTACTTC	CSARMGQGLSETQYF
TRBV4-2	TRBJ2-7	few	.	TGTGCCAGCAGCCAAGATGAGCAGGGGAGTTACGAGCAGTACTTC	CASSQDEQGSYEQYF
TRBV10-2	TRBJ1-1	few	.	TGCGCCAGCAGAGGTCGAGGGATGAACACTGAAGCTTTCTTT	CASRGRGMNTEAFF
TRBV24-1	TRBJ2-1	.	.	TGTGCCACCAGTGATGTAGGGCCCCCCAGTTGGCAGTTCTTC	CATSDVGPPSWQFF
TRBV3-1	TRBJ2-3	once	.	TGTGCCAGCAGCCCCGTATGGACCACAGATACGCAGTATTTT	CASSPVWTTDTQYF
TRBV7-9	TRBJ1-1	few	.	TGTGCCAGCAGCTTAGTTGAGGGCGCTGAAGCTTTCTTT	CASSLVEGAEAFF
TRBV15	TRBJ2-2	many	TRBD1	TGTGCCACCAGCCCAGGGGGCACCGGGGAGCTGTTTTTT	CATSPGGTGELFF
TRBV6-5	TRBJ2-1	.	TRBD2	TGTGCCAGCAGTCGGGCGTGGAGCGGGGGAGTGAATGAGCAGTTCTTC	CASSRAWSGGVNEQFF
TRBV19	TRBJ1-1	.	.	TGTGCCAGTAACGTGAACACTGAAGCTTTCTTT	CASNVNTEAFF
TRBV9	TRBJ2-2	few	TRBD2	TGTGCCAGCAGTGGGACTAGCGGGGGGAACACCGGGGAGCTGTTTTTT	CASSGTSGGNTGELFF
TRBV20-1	TRBJ2-3	few	.	TGCAGTGCTAGGGGAGTCCGGGCAACAGATACGCAGTATTTT	CSARGVRATDTQYF
TRBV7-3	TRBJ1-1	few	.	TGTGCCAGCAGCTTTTCAGGGAAAACTGAAGCTTTCTTT	CASSFSGKTEAFF
TRBV5-5	TRBJ2-1	few	.	TGTGCCAGCAGCTTGAGTAGCCTCCCCTACAATGAGCAGTTCTTC	CASSLSSLPYNEQFF
TRBV9	TRBJ2-1	.	.	TGTGCCAGCAGCGTAGATCGGGCACCTATCAATGAGCAGTTCTTC	CASSVDRAPINEQFF
TRBV5-5	TRBJ2-1	.	.	TGTGCCAGCAGCTTGGAACAGTCCCACAATGAGCAGTTCTTC	CASSLEQSHNEQFF
TRBV12-3/TRBV12-4	TRBJ1-1	.	.	TGTGCCAGCAGTCCATGGGGAGACACTGAAGCTTTCTTT	CASSPWGDTEAFF
TRBV3-1	TRBJ2-1	.	TRBD1	TGTGCCAGCAGCCAAAGGAGGGGACAGGGCTACAATGAGCAGTTCTTC	CASSQRRGQGYNEQFF
TRBV20-1	TRBJ2-1	.	.	TGCAGTGCTCACCCAGGCTACAATGAGCAGTTCTTC	CSAHPGYNEQFF
TRBV4-1	TRBJ2-7	few	.	TGCGCCAGCAGCCAAGATACCCCTAGAGGCGAGCAGTACTTC	CASSQDTPRGEQYF
TRBV6-5	TRBJ2-3	few	TRBD1	TGTGCCAGCAGCTCCGACAGGGGAAGCACAGATACGCAGTATTTT	CASSSDRGSTDTQYF
TRBV7-9	TRBJ1-3	few	.	TGTGCCAGCAGCTCCCGTCCCAGCTCTGGAAACACCATATATTTT	CASSSRPSSGNTIYF
TRBV6-5	TRBJ2-5	.	TRBD1	TGTGCCAGCAGTCCGGGACAGAAAAACCAAGAGACCCAGTACTTC	CASSPGQKNQETQYF
TRBV20-1	TRBJ2-7	few	TRBD2	TGCAGTGCTAGAGATCCGTTGAGGGAGGGCCCCTACGAGCAGTACTTC	CSARDPLREGPYEQYF
TRBV20-1	TRBJ2-7	.	.	TGCAGTGCTCCCACTAGTTGGGAGCAGTACTTC	CSAPTSWEQYF
TRBV6-2/TRBV6-3	TRBJ2-5	.	.	TGTGCCAGCAGTTTGGGTGTGGGGGAGAGCCAAGAGACCCAGTACTTC	CASSLGVGESQETQYF
TRBV5-5	TRBJ1-1	.	.	TGTGCCAGCAGCAGCGGGACCAACCTCAAGATTCAGGGAGTGAACACTGAAGCTTTCTTT	CASSSGTNLKIQGVNTEAFF
TRBV29-1	TRBJ2-5	.	TRBD2	TGCAGCCATAGCGGGTCCCTCCAAGAGACCCAGTACTTC	CSHSGSLQETQYF
TRBV7-6	TRBJ2-7	.	.	TGTGCCAGCAGCTTCTCCGTTACGGACGAGCAGTACTTC	CASSFSVTDEQYF
TRBV4-3	TRBJ2-2	.	.	TGCGCCAGCAGCCAAGCCGATAGCGCGGCCGGGGAGCTGTTTTTT	CASSQADSAAGELFF
TRBV5-1	TRBJ2-3	.	.	TGCGCCAGCAGCTTGGCGCCGCCAGGGGAGCTAACAGATACGCAGTATTTT	CASSLAPPGELTDTQYF
TRBV6-1	TRBJ2-5	.	TRBD2	TGTGCCAGCACACGGGCTAGCGGGGTTTCAGAGACCCAGTACTTC	CASTRASGVSETQYF
TRBV7-2	TRBJ2-5	few	TRBD2	TGTGCCAGCAGCTTTGTAGCGGGGGGTACGGAGACCCAGTACTTC	CASSFVAGGTETQYF
TRBV30	TRBJ2-3	few	TRBD2	TGTGCCTGGGGGGGACTAGCGGGAGCCAGCGATACGCAGTATTTT	CAWGGLAGASDTQYF
TRBV6-2/TRBV6-3	TRBJ2-2	.	.	TGTGCCAGCAGTTACTCGAGGGGGGAGCTGTTTTTT	CASSYSRGELFF
TRBV30	TRBJ2-2	few	.	TGTGCCTGCATGAAATGGGACACCGGGGAGCTGTTTTTT	CACMKWDTGELFF
TRBV5-5	TRBJ1-1	.	.	TGTGCCAGCAGCCACGCGAGGGGCGAGACCATGAACACTGAAGCTTTCTTT	CASSHARGETMNTEAFF
TRBV20-1	TRBJ1-1	.	.	TGCAGTGCATACAGGGCCGGGACTGAAGCTTTCTTT	CSAYRAGTEAFF
TRBV29-1	TRBJ2-1	few	TRBD2	TGCAGCGCGAACGATCGGACTAGCGGGCCCAATGAGCAGTTCTTC	CSANDRTSGPNEQFF
TRBV24-1	TRBJ2-2	.	TRBD2	TGTGCCACCAGTGATTCGCGGACTAGCGGGAGGACCACCGGGGAGCTGTTTTTT	CATSDSRTSGRTTGELFF
TRBV6-6	TRBJ2-5	.	TRBD2	TGTGCCAGCAGTTACTCGTTACGGGAGGGAGGACGGGAAGAGACCCAGTACTTC	CASSYSLREGGREETQYF
TRBV7-6	TRBJ1-5	many	.	TGTGCCAGCAGCTTAGTAGGCCAGCCCCAGCATTTT	CASSLVGQPQHF
TRBV29-1	TRBJ2-1	many	.	TGCAGCGTTGTACGGGCAGACAATGAGCAGTTCTTC	CSVVRADNEQFF
TRBV12-3/TRBV12-4	TRBJ2-7	few	.	TGTGCCAGCAGTGGGGACGGTAGCTCCTACGAGCAGTACTTC	CASSGDGSSYEQYF
TRBV5-5	TRBJ2-2	.	.	TGTGCCAGCAGCTCGACAGGCCTCAACACCGGGGAGCTGTTTTTT	CASSSTGLNTGELFF
TRBV11-2	TRBJ2-7	few	TRBD2	TGTGCCAGCAGCTTAAATGGACTAGCGGTAGCCTACGAGCAGTACTTC	CASSLNGLAVAYEQYF
TRBV7-8	TRBJ1-2	few	.	TGTGCCAGCAGCCCCAATACAGCAAACTATGGCTACACCTTC	CASSPNTANYGYTF